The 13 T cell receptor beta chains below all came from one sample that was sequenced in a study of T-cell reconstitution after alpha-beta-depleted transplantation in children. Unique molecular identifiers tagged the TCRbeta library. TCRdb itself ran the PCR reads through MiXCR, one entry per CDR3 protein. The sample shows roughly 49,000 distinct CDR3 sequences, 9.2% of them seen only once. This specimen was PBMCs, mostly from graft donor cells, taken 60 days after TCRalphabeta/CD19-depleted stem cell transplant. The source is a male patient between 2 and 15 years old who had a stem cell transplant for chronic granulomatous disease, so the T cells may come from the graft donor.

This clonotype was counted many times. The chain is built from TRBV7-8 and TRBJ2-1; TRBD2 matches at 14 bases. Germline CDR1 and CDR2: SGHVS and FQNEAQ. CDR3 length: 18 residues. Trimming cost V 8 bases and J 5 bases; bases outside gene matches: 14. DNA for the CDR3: TGTGCCAGCCGGGGAGCATTGGGACTAGCGGGAGTGAACAATGAGCAGTTCTTC. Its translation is CASRGALGLAGVNNEQFF.

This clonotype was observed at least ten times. The CDR3 coding sequence is TGTGCCTGGAGTGTGATCAGAACAGATACGCAGTATTTT. As protein: CAWSVIRTDTQYF. J is TRBJ2-3 and V is TRBV30; D is uncertain. The CDR3 is made up of 13 amino acids. The germline CDR1 and CDR2 sequences are GTSNPN and SVGIG (reference sequence). Trimming pared 0 bases from V and 3 bases from J, leaving 7 bases between.

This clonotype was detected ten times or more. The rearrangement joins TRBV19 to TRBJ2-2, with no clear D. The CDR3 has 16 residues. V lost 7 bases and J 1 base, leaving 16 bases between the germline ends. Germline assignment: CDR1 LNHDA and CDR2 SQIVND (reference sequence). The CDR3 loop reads CASKAAASENTGELFF. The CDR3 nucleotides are TGTGCCAGTAAAGCAGCCGCCTCGGAGAACACCGGGGAGCTGTTTTTT.

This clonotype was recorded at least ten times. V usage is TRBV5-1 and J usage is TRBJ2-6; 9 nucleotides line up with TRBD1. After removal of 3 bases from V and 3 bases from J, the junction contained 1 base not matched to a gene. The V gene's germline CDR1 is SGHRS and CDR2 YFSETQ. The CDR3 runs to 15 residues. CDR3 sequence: CASSWTGDGANVLTF. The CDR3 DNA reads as TGCGCCAGCAGCTGGACAGGGGATGGGGCCAACGTCCTGACTTTC.

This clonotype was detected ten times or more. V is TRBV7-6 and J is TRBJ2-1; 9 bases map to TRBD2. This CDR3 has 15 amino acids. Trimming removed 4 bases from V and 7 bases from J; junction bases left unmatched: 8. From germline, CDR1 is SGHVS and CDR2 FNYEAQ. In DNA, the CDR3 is TGTGCCAGCAGCTCCCTAGCGGGACTACCAAATGAGCAGTTCTTC. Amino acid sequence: CASSSLAGLPNEQFF.

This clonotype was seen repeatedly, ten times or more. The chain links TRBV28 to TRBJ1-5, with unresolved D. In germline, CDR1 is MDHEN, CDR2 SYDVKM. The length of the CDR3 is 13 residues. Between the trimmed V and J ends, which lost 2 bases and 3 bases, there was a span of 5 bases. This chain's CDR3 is CASSLDHNQPQHF. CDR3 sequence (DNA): TGTGCCAGCAGTTTAGACCACAATCAGCCCCAGCATTTT.

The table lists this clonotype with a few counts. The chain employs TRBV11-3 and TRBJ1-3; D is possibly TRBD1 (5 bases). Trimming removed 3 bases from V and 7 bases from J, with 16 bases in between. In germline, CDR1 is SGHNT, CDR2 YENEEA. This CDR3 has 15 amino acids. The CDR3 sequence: CASSLGDSPGNTIYF. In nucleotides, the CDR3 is TGTGCCAGCAGCTTGGGTGACAGCCCCGGCAACACCATATATTTT.

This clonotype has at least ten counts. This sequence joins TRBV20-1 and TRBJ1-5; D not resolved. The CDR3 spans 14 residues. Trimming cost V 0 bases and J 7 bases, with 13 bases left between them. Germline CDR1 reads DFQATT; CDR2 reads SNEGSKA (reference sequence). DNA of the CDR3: TGCAGTGCTAGAGACCTACCGGGAGGCCAGCCCCAGCATTTT. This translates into CSARDLPGGQPQHF.

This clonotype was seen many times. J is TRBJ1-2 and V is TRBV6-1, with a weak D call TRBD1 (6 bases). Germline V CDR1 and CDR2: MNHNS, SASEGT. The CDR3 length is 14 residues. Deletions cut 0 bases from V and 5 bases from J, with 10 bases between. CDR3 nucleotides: TGTGCCAGCAGTGAAGCTGGAGGGGGTTATGGCTACACCTTC. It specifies CASSEAGGGYGYTF.

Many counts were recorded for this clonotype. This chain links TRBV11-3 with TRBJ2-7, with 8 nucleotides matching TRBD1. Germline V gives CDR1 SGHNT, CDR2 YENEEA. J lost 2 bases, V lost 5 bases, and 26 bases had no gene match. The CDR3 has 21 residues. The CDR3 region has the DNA TGTGCCAGCAGCCTTATGGGGCCGGGGGCCCGAGAGACAGGGGCAGCCTACGAGCAGTACTTC. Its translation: CASSLMGPGARETGAAYEQYF.

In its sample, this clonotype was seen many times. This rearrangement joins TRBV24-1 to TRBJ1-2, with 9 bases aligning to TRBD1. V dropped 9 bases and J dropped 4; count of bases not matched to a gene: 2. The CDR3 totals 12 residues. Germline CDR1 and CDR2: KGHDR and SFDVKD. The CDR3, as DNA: TGTGCCACCGAGGGACAGGGCTATGGCTACACCTTC. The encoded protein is CATEGQGYGYTF.

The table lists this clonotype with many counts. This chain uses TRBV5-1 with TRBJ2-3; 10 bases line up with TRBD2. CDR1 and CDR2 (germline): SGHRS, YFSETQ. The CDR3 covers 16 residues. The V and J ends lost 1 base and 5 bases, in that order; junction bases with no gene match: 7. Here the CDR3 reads CASSLTASGSKDTQYF. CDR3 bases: TGCGCCAGCAGCTTGACGGCTAGCGGGAGTAAAGATACGCAGTATTTT.

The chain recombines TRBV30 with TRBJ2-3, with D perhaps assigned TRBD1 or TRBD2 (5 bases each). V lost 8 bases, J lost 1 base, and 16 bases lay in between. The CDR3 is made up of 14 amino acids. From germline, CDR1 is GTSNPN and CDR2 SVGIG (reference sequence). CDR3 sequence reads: CAIGPGPGTDTQYF. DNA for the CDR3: TGTGCCATCGGCCCGGGACCGGGCACAGATACGCAGTATTTT.